Sequencing of this T cell receptor (beta chain) was carried out in a study of metastatic and nonmetastatic thyroid tumors. V lost 4 bases, J lost 2 bases, and 8 bases lay in between. The CDR3 is made up of 13 amino acids. The V gene's germline CDR1 is MNHNS and CDR2 SASEGT. Patients had received no treatment of any kind before thyroid surgery. By its share, this clone is medium-sized. TCRdb used MiXCR to call clones anew from the PCR reads. The sample shows about 21,000 clones, around a third of them seen only once. The TCR was taken from a female donor with papillary thyroid cancer or a benign thyroid nodule (not recorded which). Some clones in this sample may be carry-over from other donors' samples. The source material was blood. This chain uses TRBV6-1 with TRBJ2-5; D gene uncertain. The DNA for the CDR3 is TGTGCCAGCAGTGCATCTACACAAGAGACCCAGTACTTC. It codes for CASSASTQETQYF.